What follows are 19 T cell receptor beta chains derived from one specimen sequenced in a study of spatial heterogeneity in lung cancer. TCRdb analysed the 5' RACE reads with MiXCR anew, one entry per CDR3 protein. The table includes 30,000 to 45,000 distinct CDR3 sequences, under 8% detected once. Time point meaning: sample taken at primary tumor resection. The input for sequencing was PBMCs, taken at surgery. These receptors originate from a female donor with early-stage non-small cell lung cancer.

This clonotype has more than one count but fewer than ten. The chain employs TRBV20-1 and TRBJ2-1; D possibly corresponds to TRBD1 (7 bases). The length of the CDR3 is 14 residues. Germline V gives CDR1 DFQATT, CDR2 SNEGSKA (reference sequence). V lost 3 bases and J lost 6, with 15 bases in between. The CDR3 nucleotides are TGCAGTGCTAGTTCAGGGGGGATTGGCAATGAGCAGTTCTTC. This gives the protein CSASSGGIGNEQFF.

The sample holds a few counts of this clonotype. The V and J genes are TRBV6-1 and TRBJ2-7; D may be TRBD1 (6 bases). V was clipped by 6 bases and J by 0 bases, with 12 bases between them. This CDR3 region has 14 residues. Germline-derived CDR1 and CDR2 are MNHNS and SASEGT. The CDR3 is CASRRRQVSYEQYF. CDR3 in DNA: TGTGCCAGCAGGCGTCGACAGGTCTCCTACGAGCAGTACTTC.

This clonotype was seen ten or more times. This sequence joins TRBV2 and TRBJ1-5; 8 bases map to TRBD1. The CDR3 sequence is 15 residues long. V shed 6 bases, J shed 2 bases, and the junction held 6 bases outside the gene matches. Germline CDR1 SNHLY, CDR2 FYNNEI. The CDR3 coding sequence is TGTGCCAGCAGATTACAGGGGGAAGGCAATCAGCCCCAGCATTTT. Translation: CASRLQGEGNQPQHF. The full variable domain, with the rest looked up from reference TRBV2 and TRBJ1-5, is EPEVTQTPSHQVTQMGQEVILRCVPISNHLYFYWYRQILGQKVEFLVSFYNNEISEKSEIFDDQFSVERPDGSNFTLKIRSTKLEDSAMYFCASRLQGEGNQPQHFGDGTRLSIL.

This clonotype appeared many times. The chain carries TRBV3-2 and TRBJ2-1. TRBV3-2 is classified as a pseudogene. The CDR3 spans 17 residues. DNA of the CDR3: TGTGCCAGCAGCCAAATCAGGGCTCCCAGCTCCTACAATGAGCAGTTCTTC. This sequence encodes CASSQIRAPSSYNEQFF.

This clonotype has just a few counts. The chain joins TRBV2 to TRBJ1-3; TRBD1 matches 9 bases. The CDR3 consists of 14 residues. Trimming took 3 bases from V and 4 from J; bases not matched to a gene: 1. CDR1 is SNHLY, CDR2 FYNNEI, per germline. The DNA for the CDR3 is TGTGCCAGCAGTGACGGGACAGGGGGAAACACCATATATTTT. This gives the protein CASSDGTGGNTIYF. Full variable domain (missing parts from reference TRBV2 and TRBJ1-3): EPEVTQTPSHQVTQMGQEVILRCVPISNHLYFYWYRQILGQKVEFLVSFYNNEISEKSEIFDDQFSVERPDGSNFTLKIRSTKLEDSAMYFCASSDGTGGNTIYFGEGSWLTVV.

This clonotype was observed many times. The chain recombines TRBV7-9 with TRBJ2-3; 9 bases agree with TRBD2. Trimming at V came to 2 bases and at J to 3 bases, leaving 9 bases not matched to a gene. The CDR3 length is 17 residues. Germline lookup yields CDR1 SEHNR and CDR2 FQNEAQ (reference sequence). The CDR3 here is CASSLLSAGGRTDTQYF. In DNA form, the CDR3 reads TGTGCCAGCAGCTTACTCAGCGCGGGGGGGAGGACAGATACGCAGTATTTT.

This clonotype was seen repeatedly, ten times or more. The CDR3 reads CSARDPLAVYNEQFF. As DNA, the CDR3 is TGCAGTGCTAGAGATCCGCTAGCGGTATACAATGAGCAGTTCTTC. V and J are TRBV20-1 and TRBJ2-1; 7 bases line up with TRBD2. With V trimmed by 0 bases and J by 4 bases, 6 bases remained unmatched. Germline assignment: CDR1 DFQATT and CDR2 SNEGSKA (reference sequence). The length of the CDR3 is 15 residues.

CDR3 region: CASSVGGTLYNEQFF. In DNA form, the CDR3 reads TGTGCCAGCAGCGTAGGGGGGACTTTGTACAATGAGCAGTTCTTC. This chain joins TRBV9 and TRBJ2-1; D possibly corresponds to TRBD2 (6 bases). The CDR3 contains 15 residues. The V gene lost 0 bases and the J gene lost 4 bases, with 11 bases spanning the gap. Germline lookup yields CDR1 SGDLS and CDR2 YYNGEE.

The chain links TRBV10-3 to TRBJ1-5; TRBD1 matches 9 bases. CDR3 size: 15 residues. The germline V gene has CDR1 ENHRY and CDR2 SYGVKD. Unmatched junction bases numbered 4, after V lost 1 base and J lost 6 bases. The CDR3 protein is CAISEYRGLSQPQHF. The CDR3, as DNA: TGTGCCATCAGTGAGTACAGGGGGCTAAGTCAGCCCCAGCATTTT.

This clonotype occurred many times. The V call is TRBV5-1, the J call TRBJ2-5, with D uncertain. CDR3 length: 13 residues. Germline V gene data show CDR1 as SGHRS and CDR2 as YFSETQ. V shed 4 bases and J shed 3 bases, with 10 bases lying between them. The DNA for the CDR3 is TGCGCCAGCAGCGATCAAGTCGAAGAGACCCAGTACTTC. Its translation is CASSDQVEETQYF.

This clonotype was recorded a few times. The V gene is TRBV6-5, the J gene TRBJ2-4; perhaps TRBD1 as D (5 bases). This CDR3 region has 18 residues. V dropped 4 bases and J dropped 0 bases, with 19 bases sitting between them. Germline V gives CDR1 MNHEY, CDR2 SVGAGI. The CDR3, as DNA: TGTGCCAGCAGTTCCCTAACACAGGACCCGATAGCCAAAAACATTCAGTACTTC. Amino acids: CASSSLTQDPIAKNIQYF.

This clonotype has a count of ten or more. The V and J genes are TRBV20-1 and TRBJ2-5, with D unresolved. V was trimmed by 3 bases and J by 4 bases, leaving 15 bases between them. Looked up from germline, CDR1 is DFQATT and CDR2 is SNEGSKA (reference sequence). The CDR3 has 14 residues. CDR3 loop: CSASSNWLAETQYF. Here the CDR3 DNA reads TGCAGTGCTAGTTCGAATTGGCTGGCAGAGACCCAGTACTTC.

The V and J genes are TRBV3-1 and TRBJ2-5; D is undetermined. V was pared by 1 base and J by 7 bases, with 10 bases between. Germline values: CDR1 LGHDT, CDR2 YNNKEL (reference sequence). The CDR3 has 13 residues. CDR3 region: CASSQVSPGTQYF. CDR3 bases: TGTGCCAGCAGCCAAGTCTCCCCGGGGACCCAGTACTTC.

This clonotype was recorded many times. The rearrangement uses TRBV15 and TRBJ2-4; tentatively, D is TRBD1 (6 bases). The CDR3 is 14 amino acids. The germline gives CDR1 LNHNV, CDR2 YYDKDF (reference sequence). Trimming left V 0 bases short and J 7 bases short, with 10 bases between. Here the CDR3 reads CATSRDRGANIQYF. The CDR3 nucleotides read TGTGCCACCAGCAGAGACAGGGGTGCGAACATTCAGTACTTC.

The sample holds many counts of this clonotype. The genes are TRBV5-6 and TRBJ1-3; D remains ambiguous. The germline gives CDR1 SGHDT, CDR2 YYEEEE. Trimming removed 5 bases at V and 0 bases at J, with 9 bases between. The CDR3 is 14 residues long. The CDR3 sequence: CASRSQASGNTIYF. For the CDR3, the DNA is TGTGCCAGCAGAAGTCAGGCCTCTGGAAACACCATATATTTT.

This clonotype was seen at least ten times. The CDR3 here is CASSPADRIYGYTF. CDR3 bases: TGTGCCAGCAGCCCCGCAGACAGGATCTATGGCTACACCTTC. The chain uses TRBV3-1 and TRBJ1-2; TRBD1 might be the D (6 bases). This CDR3 region has 14 residues. Germline CDR1 LGHDT, CDR2 YNNKEL (reference sequence). The V end was cut by 4 bases, the J end by 4 bases, with 13 bases between.

In the case of this clonotype: A single base separates this from a much larger clone, so it may be a read error. The chain has TRBV6-5 and TRBJ2-5; 9 bases map to TRBD1. Trimming took 6 bases from V and 1 from J; bases not matched to a gene: 9. Per germline, CDR1 MNHEY and CDR2 SVGAGI. The CDR3 spans 16 residues. The CDR3 nucleotides are TGTGCCAGCAGCCTCATGGGGACAGGGAGCCAAGAGACCCAGTACTTC. Translating it yields CASSLMGTGSQETQYF.

This clonotype came up many times. V is TRBV13 and J is TRBJ1-2; the match to TRBD1 covers 8 bases. Germline loops: CDR1 PRHDT, CDR2 FYEKMQ (reference sequence). The CDR3 spans 15 residues. Trimming removed 5 bases from V and 4 bases from J; junction bases left unmatched: 9. As DNA, the CDR3 is TGTGCCAGCAGCCCCTTCGGACAGGGAGCCTATGGCTACACCTTC. Translation: CASSPFGQGAYGYTF.

The genes are TRBV11-2 and TRBJ2-7, with 10 bases aligning to TRBD2. The CDR3 consists of 16 residues. The germline CDR1 and CDR2 sequences are SGHAT and FQNNGV. Trimming at V came to 5 bases and at J to 0 bases, leaving 7 bases not matched to a gene. The CDR3 DNA reads as TGTGCCAGCAGCGAACCGACTAGCGGGTTCTCCTACGAGCAGTACTTC. Its protein is CASSEPTSGFSYEQYF. The variable domain in full, completed from reference TRBV11-2 and TRBJ2-7, reads EAGVAQSPRYKIIEKRQSVAFWCNPISGHATLYWYQQILGQGPKLLIQFQNNGVVDDSQLPKDRFSAERLKGVDSTLKIQPAKLEDSAVYLCASSEPTSGFSYEQYFGPGTRLTVT.